The clone carrying this T cell receptor beta chain has just one count. What it recognizes is unknown. Generated by immunoSEQ multiplex PCR, the TCRdb table keeps only in-frame clones and is missing some. In the table there are around 54,000 clones, around 94% of which are singletons. These data originate in a study of OX40 agonist ivuxolimab in advanced cancers. Study in general: An agonistic anti-OX40 (CD134) antibody, ivuxolimab, was used to treat the patients. Two cutaneous melanoma patients and one hepatocellular carcinoma patient, three in all, had partial responses. Overall study findings and caveats: Some nonresponders also had low normalized T-cell clonal expansion. Antigen specificity remained undetermined for the expanded peripheral T cells.

Germline loops: CDR1 SGHTS, CDR2 YDEGEE. The CDR3 is 15 residues long. V dropped 2 bases and J dropped 8; count of bases not matched to a gene: 9. The chain is built from TRBV5-8 and TRBJ2-1; 8 positions agree with TRBD2. This TCR derives from an adult with an advanced solid tumor such as melanoma, head and neck, liver or kidney cancer. This sample comprised CD4+ or CD8+ T cells sorted from blood, obtained in a trial of the OX40 agonist ivuxolimab. CDR3 amino acids: CASSFRAGEGDEQFF. Written as DNA, the CDR3 is TGTGCCAGCAGCTTCAGAGCGGGAGAGGGTGATGAGCAGTTCTTC. Full variable domain (rest looked up from reference TRBV5-8 and TRBJ2-1): EAGVTQSPTHLIKTRGQQATLRCSPISGHTSVYWYQQALGLGLQFLLWYDEGEERNRGNFPPRFSGRQFPNYSSELNVNALELEDSALYLCASSFRAGEGDEQFFGPGTRLTVL.